This passage covers 32 T cell receptor beta chains from one sample sequenced in a study of blood T cell repertoires in COVID-19. Sequencing used immunoSEQ multiplex PCR; TCRdb keeps in-frame clones, though not all of them. The table lists a few hundred thousand clones, roughly 89% of them singletons. The specimen sequenced was PBMCs or T cells enriched from blood (not recorded which). These TCRs come from a woman in her forties who had recovered from COVID-19.

J is TRBJ1-1 and V is TRBV5-1; a weak D match, TRBD1 (5 bases). Germline V gene lookup returns CDR1 SGHRS and CDR2 YFSETQ. This CDR3 is built from 14 residues. V was cut by 5 bases and J by 5 bases, with 16 bases left in between. The CDR3 sequence: CASRVGLPGTEAFF. In nucleotides, the CDR3 is TGCGCCAGCAGAGTGGGACTCCCGGGGACTGAAGCTTTCTTT.

This clone has just a few counts. The chain joins TRBV4-3 to TRBJ2-2, with 14 bases lining up with TRBD2. There are 19 residues in the CDR3. Germline-derived CDR1 and CDR2 are LGHNA and YSLEER. The junction had 6 bases not matched to a gene; V was cut back by 0 bases and J by 3 bases. The CDR3 region is CASSQDGPGLAGDTGELFF. The CDR3 DNA follows: TGCGCCAGCAGCCAAGATGGCCCGGGACTAGCGGGAGACACCGGGGAGCTGTTTTTT.

The CDR3 loop reads CASSQGLAGPPHTQYF. In DNA form, the CDR3 reads TGTGCCAGCAGCCAAGGACTAGCGGGACCCCCACATACGCAGTATTTT. J is TRBJ2-3 and V is TRBV14; TRBD2 matches at 11 bases. This CDR3 spans 16 amino acids. V gave up 1 base and J gave up 7 bases; unmatched junction bases: 7. Per the germline V gene, CDR1 is SGHDN and CDR2 is FVKESK.

The V gene is TRBV6-5, the J gene TRBJ1-1, with D perhaps matching TRBD1 (5 bases). Trimming shortened V by 6 bases and J by 5 bases, and 13 bases separated the two germline ends. CDR1 is MNHEY, CDR2 SVGAGI, per germline. The CDR3 loop spans 13 amino acids. The CDR3 region is CASRLGGLTEAFF. The CDR3 DNA sequence: TGTGCCAGCAGACTTGGGGGGTTGACTGAAGCTTTCTTT.

V is TRBV10-3 and J is TRBJ2-7, with a tentative D call TRBD2 (5 bases). This CDR3 is 15 amino acids long. V lost 0 bases and J 3 bases, leaving 12 bases between the germline ends. The germline CDR1 and CDR2 sequences are ENHRY and SYGVKD. The CDR3 region is CAISESGSPSYEQYF. The DNA for the CDR3 is TGTGCCATCAGTGAGTCGGGGAGCCCCAGCTACGAGCAGTACTTC.

The chain recombines TRBV19 with TRBJ2-7; 7 bases are shared with TRBD2. The germline V gene has CDR1 LNHDA and CDR2 SQIVND (reference sequence). The ends lost 5 bases at V and 3 bases at J; junction bases unmatched: 7. The CDR3 has 14 residues. CDR3: CASSLTSTYYEQYF. DNA of the CDR3: TGTGCCAGTAGTCTGACTAGCACTTACTACGAGCAGTACTTC.

This chain joins TRBV28 and TRBJ1-2; unclear D gene. V lost 5 bases and J lost 5, with 12 bases in between. Per germline, CDR1 MDHEN and CDR2 SYDVKM. The CDR3 spans 13 residues. DNA of the CDR3: TGTGCCAGCAGTATCTCAGCGGCTTATGGCTACACCTTC. Translated, it gives CASSISAAYGYTF.

On this clone itself: This sample also contains other DNA sequences that code for the same CDR3. The J gene is TRBJ2-3, the V gene TRBV2; the match to TRBD2 covers 15 bases. CDR1 is SNHLY, CDR2 FYNNEI, per germline. V shed 4 bases, J shed 1 base, and the junction held 0 bases outside the gene matches. The CDR3 extends over 16 amino acids. CDR3: CASSGTSGRGTDTQYF. CDR3 nucleotide sequence: TGTGCCAGCAGTGGGACTAGCGGGAGGGGCACAGATACGCAGTATTTT.

The CDR3 DNA reads TGTGCCAGCAGCCCCAGGGGAGCGAACACTGAAGCTTTCTTT. This translates into CASSPRGANTEAFF. The V call is TRBV5-4, the J call TRBJ1-1; possibly TRBD1 for D (6 bases). V lost 4 bases and J 1 base, leaving 11 bases between the germline ends. CDR3 size: 14 residues. Germline V gene sequence: CDR1 SGHNT, CDR2 YYREEE (reference sequence).

This chain links TRBV27 with TRBJ2-1; 9 nucleotides agree with TRBD2. This CDR3 spans 13 amino acids. V was pared by 7 bases and J by 8 bases, with 6 bases of the junction left unmatched. Germline-derived CDR1 and CDR2 are MNHEY and SMNVEV (reference sequence). CDR3: CASKLAGVDEQFF. CDR3 bases: TGTGCCAGCAAATTAGCGGGGGTAGATGAGCAGTTCTTC.

The chain has TRBV2 and TRBJ2-7; 8 bases map to TRBD2. CDR3 length equals 14 residues. Trimming removed 9 bases from V and 5 bases from J; junction bases left unmatched: 12. From germline, CDR1 is SNHLY and CDR2 FYNNEI. Written as DNA, the CDR3 is TGTGCCAGTCAGCCCTATAGCGGGACCGACGAGCAGTACTTC. Translating it yields CASQPYSGTDEQYF.

V is TRBV2 and J is TRBJ2-1; no clear D. The germline gives CDR1 SNHLY, CDR2 FYNNEI. The V gene lost 6 bases and the J gene lost 13 bases, with 13 bases spanning the gap. This CDR3 is built from 11 residues. The CDR3 spells CASSVRLFQFF. The CDR3 DNA is TGTGCCAGCAGCGTACGACTCTTTCAGTTCTTC.

The V call is TRBV20-1, the J call TRBJ2-1, with 12 bases lining up with TRBD2. CDR3 size: 17 residues. Germline-derived CDR1 and CDR2 are DFQATT and SNEGSKA (reference sequence). J was trimmed by 7 bases and V by 3 bases; bases with no gene match: 13. The CDR3 nucleotides are TGCAGTGCTAGTCCCCGAGCAGGGACTAGCGGGCTTAATGAGCAGTTCTTC. Protein product: CSASPRAGTSGLNEQFF.

J is TRBJ2-1 and V is TRBV11-1; 8 bases line up with TRBD1. V gave up 3 bases and J gave up 1 base; unmatched junction bases: 2. This CDR3 is 15 amino acids long. Per the germline V gene, CDR1 is SGHAT and CDR2 is FQDESV (reference sequence). The CDR3 loop is CASSFRTGSYNEQFF. The CDR3 DNA reads TGTGCCAGCAGCTTTCGGACAGGGTCCTACAATGAGCAGTTCTTC.

This chain uses TRBV11-3 with TRBJ1-1, with 8 bases that match TRBD1. CDR3 length: 14 amino acids. With V trimmed by 4 bases and J by 5 bases, 6 bases remained unmatched. Germline CDR1 and CDR2: SGHNT and YENEEA. In nucleotides, the CDR3 is TGTGCCAGCAGCTCCAGACAGGGGCCAACTGAAGCTTTCTTT. It codes for CASSSRQGPTEAFF. The variable domain in full, with the rest retrieved from reference TRBV11-3 and TRBJ1-1, is EAGVVQSPRYKIIEKKQPVAFWCNPISGHNTLYWYLQNLGQGPELLIRYENEEAVDDSQLPKDRFSAERLKGVDSTLKIQPAELGDSAVYLCASSSRQGPTEAFFGQGTRLTVV.

CDR3 in amino acids: CASSVGVGGTEAFF. CDR3 in DNA: TGTGCCAGCAGCGTAGGGGTTGGAGGCACTGAAGCTTTCTTT. The rearrangement joins TRBV9 to TRBJ1-1; no clear D gene. Looked up from germline, CDR1 is SGDLS and CDR2 is YYNGEE. With 0 bases removed from V and 4 bases from J, the gap between germline ends came to 10 bases. The CDR3 consists of 14 residues.

This clone was observed once. V gene TRBV3-1 (or the pseudogene TRBV3-2) combines with J gene TRBJ1-4, with TRBD1 identical over 8 bases. The length of the CDR3 is 15 residues. Per the germline V gene, CDR1 is LGHDT and CDR2 is YNNKEL (reference sequence). Trimming at V came to 4 bases and at J to 5 bases, leaving 6 bases not matched to a gene. The CDR3 sequence is CASSPTGDRNEKLFF. In DNA, the CDR3 is TGTGCCAGCAGCCCCACTGGGGACAGGAATGAAAAACTGTTTTTT.

V and J are TRBV7-2 and TRBJ2-5; possibly TRBD2 for D (5 bases). Trimming removed 0 bases from V and 1 base from J, with 6 bases in between. This CDR3 is built from 14 residues. Germline CDR1 SGHTA, CDR2 FQGNSA. CDR3 nucleotide sequence: TGTGCCAGCAGCTTAGCACGGGGCCAAGAGACCCAGTACTTC. Translation: CASSLARGQETQYF. Drawing the rest from reference TRBV7-2 and TRBJ2-5, the complete variable domain is GAGVSQSPSNKVTEKGKDVELRCDPISGHTALYWYRQSLGQGLEFLIYFQGNSAPDKSGLPSDRFSAERTGGSVSTLTIQRTQQEDSAVYLCASSLARGQETQYFGPGTRLLVL.

This rearrangement joins TRBV10-3 to TRBJ1-1; D possibly corresponds to TRBD1 (5 bases). V lost 3 bases to trimming and J lost 0 bases, with 11 bases between them. The CDR3 runs 15 residues. The germline gives CDR1 ENHRY, CDR2 SYGVKD. The CDR3 nucleotides read TGTGCCATCAGTGACCCGGGGGGTGTGAACACTGAAGCTTTCTTT. Residues: CAISDPGGVNTEAFF.

The J gene is TRBJ1-2, the V gene TRBV6-5; TRBD1 matches 7 bases. The CDR3 is 15 amino acids. V lost 7 bases and J lost 4; bases outside the gene matches: 12. Germline-derived CDR1 and CDR2 are MNHEY and SVGAGI. The CDR3 nucleotides read TGTGCCAGCACCAAGCTTGAGGGGGCCCTCTATGGCTACACCTTC. Protein: CASTKLEGALYGYTF.

This sequence joins TRBV5-5 and TRBJ2-3, with 11 bases identical to TRBD2. V dropped 4 bases and J dropped 2; count of bases not matched to a gene: 6. The CDR3 totals 16 residues. CDR1 is SGHKS, CDR2 YYEKEE, per germline (reference sequence). CDR3 in amino acids: CASSEGLAVNTDTQYF. In DNA form, the CDR3 reads TGTGCCAGCAGCGAGGGACTAGCGGTAAACACAGATACGCAGTATTTT.

The chain has TRBV28 and TRBJ1-2; D gene uncertain. The CDR3 length is 15 residues. V lost 7 bases and J lost 0, with 15 bases in between. Germline CDR1 and CDR2: MDHEN and SYDVKM. CDR3 coding DNA: TGTGCCAGCACCGCCCAGCGGGGAGCTAACTATGGCTACACCTTC. Its protein product is CASTAQRGANYGYTF.

V gene TRBV7-2 combines with J gene TRBJ2-1, with TRBD2 identical over 7 bases. CDR1 is SGHTA, CDR2 FQGNSA, per germline. The trim removed 0 bases at V and 10 bases at J, leaving 6 bases unmatched. The CDR3 runs to 14 residues. CDR3 DNA: TGTGCCAGCAGCTTAGCGGTCCCAGCGGGGGAGCAGTTCTTC. It is translated as CASSLAVPAGEQFF.

This chain connects TRBV28 to TRBJ2-5, with unresolved D. V lost 7 bases to trimming and J lost 5 bases, with 14 bases between them. This CDR3 comprises 13 residues. Germline values: CDR1 MDHEN, CDR2 SYDVKM. DNA of the CDR3: TGTGCCAGCACTGCTCACGGGTCCGAGACCCAGTACTTC. It codes for CASTAHGSETQYF.

The chain recombines TRBV18 with TRBJ2-1, with TRBD2 matching over 15 bases. The CDR3 sequence is 18 residues long. Per germline, CDR1 KGHSH and CDR2 LQKENI. After removal of 3 bases from V and 8 bases from J, the junction contained 11 bases not matched to a gene. The CDR3 here is CASSPGLAGGHLGDEQFF. The CDR3 DNA is TGTGCCAGCTCACCTGGACTAGCGGGAGGGCACCTGGGGGATGAGCAGTTCTTC. Full variable domain (missing parts from reference TRBV18 and TRBJ2-1): NAGVMQNPRHLVRRRGQEARLRCSPMKGHSHVYWYRQLPEEGLKFMVYLQKENIIDESGMPKERFSAEFPKEGPSILRIQQVVRGDSAAYFCASSPGLAGGHLGDEQFFGPGTRLTVL.

The V call is TRBV2, the J call TRBJ1-1; 10 bases are shared with TRBD1. The V gene end was trimmed by 5 bases and the J gene end by 1 base; junction bases not matched to a gene: 10. CDR3 length: 17 residues. Germline V gene lookup returns CDR1 SNHLY and CDR2 FYNNEI. CDR3 sequence (DNA): TGTGCCAGCAGTATGGACAGGGGGTCTTCTAGGAACACTGAAGCTTTCTTT. Residues: CASSMDRGSSRNTEAFF.

This chain connects TRBV19 to TRBJ2-2, with TRBD2 as a possible D gene (6 bases). Per the germline V gene, CDR1 is LNHDA and CDR2 is SQIVND (reference sequence). The CDR3 contains 14 residues. V was trimmed by 6 bases and J by 6 bases, leaving 14 bases between them. As DNA, the CDR3 is TGTGCCAGTAGCCCGCGGGGCAGGGCCGGGGAGCTGTTTTTT. It is translated as CASSPRGRAGELFF. Complete variable domain (other parts from reference TRBV19 and TRBJ2-2): DGGITQSPKYLFRKEGQNVTLSCEQNLNHDAMYWYRQDPGQGLRLIYYSQIVNDFQKGDIAEGYSVSREKKESFPLTVTSAQKNPTAFYLCASSPRGRAGELFFGEGSRLTVL.

V and J are TRBV11-2 and TRBJ2-3; 8 bases match TRBD1. Unmatched junction bases numbered 2, after V lost 0 bases and J lost 6 bases. Germline V gene data show CDR1 as SGHAT and CDR2 as FQNNGV. The CDR3 spans 14 residues. For the CDR3, the DNA is TGTGCCAGCAGCTTAGACCCAGGGGGCGATACGCAGTATTTT. Its protein product is CASSLDPGGDTQYF.

A word on this clone: One junction end does not reproduce the germline sequence, and a read error may be involved. This chain links TRBV20-1 with TRBJ2-1; D possibly corresponds to TRBD1 (6 bases). Germline lookup yields CDR1 DFQATT and CDR2 SNEGSKA (reference sequence). The CDR3 covers 11 residues. The CDR3 region is CSARDLLGAIF. The CDR3 DNA sequence: TGCAGTGCTAGAGATTTGTTGGGGGCGATCTTC.

The genes are TRBV19 and TRBJ2-5, with TRBD1 identical over 9 bases. CDR1 and CDR2 (germline): LNHDA, SQIVND (reference sequence). V trimming: 5 bases; J trimming: 5 bases; junction bases outside the gene matches: 6. CDR3 length: 14 residues. CDR3 amino acids: CASSATGGAETQYF. In DNA form, the CDR3 reads TGTGCCAGTAGTGCCACAGGGGGCGCGGAGACCCAGTACTTC.

The chain is built from TRBV7-9 and TRBJ2-2; D is unclear. There are 16 residues in the CDR3. CDR1 SEHNR and CDR2 FQNEAQ come from the germline V gene (reference sequence). Trimming pared 1 base from V and 4 bases from J, leaving 13 bases between. The CDR3 coding sequence is TGTGCCAGCAGCTTAGTTGGCTCTCCCAGCACCGGGGAGCTGTTTTTT. Translation gives CASSLVGSPSTGELFF.

The chain joins TRBV28 to TRBJ2-5; 11 bases align to TRBD2. CDR1 MDHEN and CDR2 SYDVKM come from the germline V gene. This CDR3 is 17 amino acids long. V was pared by 3 bases and J by 1 base, with 7 bases of the junction left unmatched. In DNA form, the CDR3 reads TGTGCCAGCAGTTTCCGGCTAGCGGGGGGAGTCCAAGAGACCCAGTACTTC. It codes for CASSFRLAGGVQETQYF. Combining the CDR3 with reference TRBV28 and TRBJ2-5 gives the whole variable domain DVKVTQSSRYLVKRTGEKVFLECVQDMDHENMFWYRQDPGLGLRLIYFSYDVKMKEKGDIPEGYSVSREKKERFSLILESASTNQTSMYLCASSFRLAGGVQETQYFGPGTRLLVL.